A single sample gave rise to the 5 T cell receptor beta chains below, sequenced in a study of T cell responses to AZD1222 COVID-19 vaccine. Assay used: immunoSEQ multiplex PCR; TCRdb lists only in-frame clones, some missing. The sample lists 150,000 to 200,000 clones, approximately 86% occurring once. Here the sequenced sample was peripheral blood, taken on day 0 of AZD1222 vaccination. The receptors derive from an adult in good health.

The chain recombines TRBV28 with TRBJ2-1; weak D call: TRBD1 (6 bases). V was pared by 7 bases and J by 2 bases, with 12 bases between. This CDR3 has 14 residues. Germline CDR1 and CDR2: MDHEN and SYDVKM. CDR3 in DNA: TGTGCCAGCAAGGGGGTCCAACCCTACAATGAGCAGTTCTTC. Translation gives CASKGVQPYNEQFF.

The chain uses TRBV30 and TRBJ2-7; 9 nucleotides align to TRBD1. CDR3 length: 17 amino acids. V lost 3 bases, J lost 4 bases, and 16 bases stayed unmatched. Germline-derived CDR1 and CDR2 are GTSNPN and SVGIG (reference sequence). CDR3 sequence (DNA): TGTGCCTGGAGAGACATCATAACAGGGGGCTCTAGATACGAGCAGTACTTC. The encoded protein is CAWRDIITGGSRYEQYF.

The J gene is TRBJ1-1, the V gene TRBV9; no firm D call. This CDR3 comprises 14 residues. Deletions cut 3 bases from V and 0 bases from J, with 9 bases between. Germline assignment: CDR1 SGDLS and CDR2 YYNGEE. CDR3 nucleotide sequence: TGTGCCAGCAGCGAAGGTCAGATGAACACTGAAGCTTTCTTT. This codes for CASSEGQMNTEAFF.

J is TRBJ2-1 and V is TRBV27; 8 positions agree with TRBD1. Germline CDR1 and CDR2: MNHEY and SMNVEV (reference sequence). V was pared by 5 bases and J by 4 bases, with 4 bases of the junction left unmatched. The CDR3 extends over 14 amino acids. The CDR3 bases are TGTGCCAGCAGTACCCGGACAGGGTACAATGAGCAGTTCTTC. Protein product: CASSTRTGYNEQFF.

The J gene is TRBJ1-2, the V gene TRBV18; D not resolved. V gave up 2 bases and J gave up 4 bases, with 11 bases separating them. The germline V gene has CDR1 KGHSH and CDR2 LQKENI. The CDR3 loop spans 14 amino acids. The CDR3 coding sequence is TGTGCCAGCTCACCAACTGGTCCAAGCTATGGCTACACCTTC. Its translation: CASSPTGPSYGYTF. Filled out from reference TRBV18 and TRBJ1-2, the complete variable domain reads NAGVMQNPRHLVRRRGQEARLRCSPMKGHSHVYWYRQLPEEGLKFMVYLQKENIIDESGMPKERFSAEFPKEGPSILRIQQVVRGDSAAYFCASSPTGPSYGYTFGSGTRLTVV.